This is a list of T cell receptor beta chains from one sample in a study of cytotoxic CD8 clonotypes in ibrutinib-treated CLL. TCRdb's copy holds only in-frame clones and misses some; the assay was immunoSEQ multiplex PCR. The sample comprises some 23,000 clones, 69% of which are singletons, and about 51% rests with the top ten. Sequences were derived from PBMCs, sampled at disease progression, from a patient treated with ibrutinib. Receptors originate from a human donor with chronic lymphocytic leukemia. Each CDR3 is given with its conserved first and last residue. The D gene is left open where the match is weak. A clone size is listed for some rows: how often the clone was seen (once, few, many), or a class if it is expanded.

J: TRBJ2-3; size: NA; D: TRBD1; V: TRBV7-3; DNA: TGTGCCAGCAGCCCCGGACAGGGTGGCACAGATACGCAGTATTTT; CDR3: CASSPGQGGTDTQYF
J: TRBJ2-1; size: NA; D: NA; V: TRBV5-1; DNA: TGCGCCAGCTCTCAAGGGACACCTTCTAATGGGCAGTTCTTC; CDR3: CASSQGTPSNGQFF
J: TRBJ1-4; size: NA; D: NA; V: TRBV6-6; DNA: TGTGCCAGCAGTTACTCGCCGGGGGCGCATGAAAAACTGTTTTTT; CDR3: CASSYSPGAHEKLFF
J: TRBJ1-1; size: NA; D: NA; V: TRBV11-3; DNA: TGTGCCAGCAGCTTAGGGCGGATCACTGAAGCTTTCTTT; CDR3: CASSLGRITEAFF
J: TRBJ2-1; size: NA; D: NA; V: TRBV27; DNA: TGTGCCAGCAGTCCCCGACCCATAGGGTACAATGAGCAGTTCTTC; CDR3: CASSPRPIGYNEQFF
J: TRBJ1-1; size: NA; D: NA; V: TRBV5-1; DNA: TGCGCCAGCAGCTTGGGACAGTCGAACACTGAAGCTTTCTTT; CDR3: CASSLGQSNTEAFF
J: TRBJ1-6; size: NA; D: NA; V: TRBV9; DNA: TGTGCCAGCAGCCCCACAAATAAATCACCCCTCCACTTT; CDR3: CASSPTNKSPLHF
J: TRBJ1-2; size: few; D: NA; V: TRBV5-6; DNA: TGTGCCAGCAGCCCTGAAGAGGCCTATGGCTACACCTTC; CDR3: CASSPEEAYGYTF
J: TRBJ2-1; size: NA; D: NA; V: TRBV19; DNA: TGTGCCAGTAGTAGAAGTGGTGAGCAGTTCTTC; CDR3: CASSRSGEQFF
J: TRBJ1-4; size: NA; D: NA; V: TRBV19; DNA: TGTGCCAGTAGCCACATCACACAGGGCGATGAAAAACTGTTTTTT; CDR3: CASSHITQGDEKLFF